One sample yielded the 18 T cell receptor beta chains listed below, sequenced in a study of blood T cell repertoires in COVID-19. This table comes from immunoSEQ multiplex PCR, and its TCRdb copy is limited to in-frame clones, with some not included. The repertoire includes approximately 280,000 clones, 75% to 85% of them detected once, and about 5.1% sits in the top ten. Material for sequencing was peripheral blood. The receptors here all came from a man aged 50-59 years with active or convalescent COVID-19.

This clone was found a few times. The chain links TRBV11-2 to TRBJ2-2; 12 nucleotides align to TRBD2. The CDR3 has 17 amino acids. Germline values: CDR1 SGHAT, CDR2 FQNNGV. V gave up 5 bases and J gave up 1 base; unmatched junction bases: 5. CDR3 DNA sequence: TGTGCCAGCAGCAAGCAGGGACTAGCGGGGAACACCGGGGAGCTGTTTTTT. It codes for CASSKQGLAGNTGELFF.

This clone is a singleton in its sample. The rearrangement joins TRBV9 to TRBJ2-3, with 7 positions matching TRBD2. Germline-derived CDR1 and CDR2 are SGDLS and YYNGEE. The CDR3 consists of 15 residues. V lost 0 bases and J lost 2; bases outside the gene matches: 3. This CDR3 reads CASSVDGGVTDTQYF. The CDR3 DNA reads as TGTGCCAGCAGCGTAGATGGGGGGGTCACAGATACGCAGTATTTT.

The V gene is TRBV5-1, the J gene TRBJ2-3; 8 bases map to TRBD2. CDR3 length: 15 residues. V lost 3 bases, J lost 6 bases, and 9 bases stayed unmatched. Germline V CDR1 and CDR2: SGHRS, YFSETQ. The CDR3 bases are TGCGCCAGCAGCTCTCAAGCGGGAGTGAGGGATACGCAGTATTTT. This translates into CASSSQAGVRDTQYF. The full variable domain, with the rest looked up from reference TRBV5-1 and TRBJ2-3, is KAGVTQTPRYLIKTRGQQVTLSCSPISGHRSVSWYQQTPGQGLQFLFEYFSETQRNKGNFPGRFSGRQFSNSRSEMNVSTLELGDSALYLCASSSQAGVRDTQYFGPGTRLTVL.

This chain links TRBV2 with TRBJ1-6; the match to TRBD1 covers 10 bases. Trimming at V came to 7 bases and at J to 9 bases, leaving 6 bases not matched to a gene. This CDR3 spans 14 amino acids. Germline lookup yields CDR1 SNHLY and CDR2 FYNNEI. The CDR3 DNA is TGTGCCAGCACTCCGGGACAGGGGTCTTCACCCCTCCACTTT. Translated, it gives CASTPGQGSSPLHF.

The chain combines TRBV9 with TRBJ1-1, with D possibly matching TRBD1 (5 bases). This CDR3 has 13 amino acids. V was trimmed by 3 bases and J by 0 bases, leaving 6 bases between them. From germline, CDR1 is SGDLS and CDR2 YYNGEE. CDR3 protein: CASSGQMNTEAFF. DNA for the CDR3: TGTGCCAGCAGCGGACAGATGAACACTGAAGCTTTCTTT.

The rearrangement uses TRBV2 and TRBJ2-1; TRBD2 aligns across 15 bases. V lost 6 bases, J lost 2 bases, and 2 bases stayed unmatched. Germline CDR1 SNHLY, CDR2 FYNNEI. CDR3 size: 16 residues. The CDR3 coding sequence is TGTGCCAGCAGCGGACTAGCGGGAGGGCCCTACAATGAGCAGTTCTTC. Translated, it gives CASSGLAGGPYNEQFF.

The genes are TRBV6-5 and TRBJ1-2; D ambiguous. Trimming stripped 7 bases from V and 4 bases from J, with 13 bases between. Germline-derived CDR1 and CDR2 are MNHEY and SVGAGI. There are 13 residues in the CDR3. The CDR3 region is CASTLRTFYGYTF. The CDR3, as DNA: TGTGCCAGCACCCTAAGGACTTTCTATGGCTACACCTTC.

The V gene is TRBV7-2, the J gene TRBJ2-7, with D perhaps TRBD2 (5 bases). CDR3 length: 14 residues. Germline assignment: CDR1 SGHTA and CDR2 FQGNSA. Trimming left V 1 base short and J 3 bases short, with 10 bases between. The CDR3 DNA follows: TGTGCCAGCAGCTTAGGCGGGTCCCGCTACGAGCAGTACTTC. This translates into CASSLGGSRYEQYF.

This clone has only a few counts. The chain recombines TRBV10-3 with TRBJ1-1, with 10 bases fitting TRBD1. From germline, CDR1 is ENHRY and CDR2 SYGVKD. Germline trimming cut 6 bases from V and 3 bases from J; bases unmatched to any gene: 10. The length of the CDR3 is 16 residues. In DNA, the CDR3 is TGTGCCATCAGGGCACCGACAGGGGGCGAGGACACTGAAGCTTTCTTT. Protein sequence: CAIRAPTGGEDTEAFF.

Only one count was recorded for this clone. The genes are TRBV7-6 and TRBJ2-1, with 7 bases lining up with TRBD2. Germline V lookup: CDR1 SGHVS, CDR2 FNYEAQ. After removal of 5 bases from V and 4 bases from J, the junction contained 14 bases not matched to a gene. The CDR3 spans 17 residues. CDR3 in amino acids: CASSPRGGRGVYNEQFF. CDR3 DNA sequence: TGTGCCAGCAGCCCCCGGGGCGGTCGGGGGGTATACAATGAGCAGTTCTTC.

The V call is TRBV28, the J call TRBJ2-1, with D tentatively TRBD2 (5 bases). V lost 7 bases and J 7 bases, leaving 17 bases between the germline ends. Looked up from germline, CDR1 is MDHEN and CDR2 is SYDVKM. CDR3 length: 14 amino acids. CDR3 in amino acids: CASTRSPGENEQFF. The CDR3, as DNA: TGTGCCAGCACCAGATCGCCCGGGGAGAATGAGCAGTTCTTC.

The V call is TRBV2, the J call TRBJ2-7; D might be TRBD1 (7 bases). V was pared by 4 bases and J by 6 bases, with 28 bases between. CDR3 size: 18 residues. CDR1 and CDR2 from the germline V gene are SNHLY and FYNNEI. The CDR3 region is CASSVEGQRLLGGIEQYF. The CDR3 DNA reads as TGTGCCAGCAGTGTGGAGGGACAGAGGCTACTCGGCGGAATCGAGCAGTACTTC.

The CDR3 protein is CASGLFPSGSLPSYNEQFF. CDR3 sequence (DNA): TGTGCTAGTGGTTTGTTTCCTAGCGGGTCATTACCATCCTACAATGAGCAGTTCTTC. The chain couples TRBV12-5 to TRBJ2-1, with TRBD2 matching over 8 bases. V was pared by 2 bases and J by 1 base, with 13 bases of the junction left unmatched. Germline assignment: CDR1 LGHNT and CDR2 FRNRAP. The length of the CDR3 is 19 residues.

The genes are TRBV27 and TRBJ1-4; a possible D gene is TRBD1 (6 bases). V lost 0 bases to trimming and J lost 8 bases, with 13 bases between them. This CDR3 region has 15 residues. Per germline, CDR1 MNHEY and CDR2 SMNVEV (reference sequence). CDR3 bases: TGTGCCAGCAGTTTATCGACAGGTTTCGGCGAAAAACTGTTTTTT. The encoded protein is CASSLSTGFGEKLFF.

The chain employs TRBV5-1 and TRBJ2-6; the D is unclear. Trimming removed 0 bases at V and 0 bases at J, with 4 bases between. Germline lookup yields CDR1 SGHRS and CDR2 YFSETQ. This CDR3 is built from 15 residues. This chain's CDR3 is CASSLDSSGANVLTF. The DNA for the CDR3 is TGCGCCAGCAGCTTGGATAGCTCTGGGGCCAACGTCCTGACTTTC.

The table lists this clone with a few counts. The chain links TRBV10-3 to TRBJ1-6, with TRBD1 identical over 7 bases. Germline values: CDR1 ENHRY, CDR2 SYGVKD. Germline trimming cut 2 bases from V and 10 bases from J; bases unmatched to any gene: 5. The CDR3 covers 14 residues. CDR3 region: CAISEVRGNSPLHF. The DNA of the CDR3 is TGTGCCATCAGTGAGGTCAGGGGGAACTCACCCCTCCACTTT.

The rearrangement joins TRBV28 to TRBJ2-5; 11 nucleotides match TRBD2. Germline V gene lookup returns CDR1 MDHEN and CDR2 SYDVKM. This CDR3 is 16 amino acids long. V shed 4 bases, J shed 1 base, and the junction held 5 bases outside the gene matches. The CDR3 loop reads CASSSWTSGSQETQYF. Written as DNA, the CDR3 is TGTGCCAGCAGTTCCTGGACTAGCGGGTCCCAAGAGACCCAGTACTTC.

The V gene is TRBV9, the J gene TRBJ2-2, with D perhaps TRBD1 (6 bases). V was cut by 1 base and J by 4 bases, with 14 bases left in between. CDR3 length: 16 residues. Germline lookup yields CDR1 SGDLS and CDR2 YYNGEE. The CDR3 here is CASSVSRGPFTGELFF. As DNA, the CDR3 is TGTGCCAGCAGCGTATCCAGGGGACCCTTCACCGGGGAGCTGTTTTTT.